This T cell receptor (beta chain) comes out of a study of cytomegalovirus exposure and HLA in healthy donors. Points from the study as a whole: A prior analysis recorded that most TCR beta V segments were productive about 90% or about 30% of the time. With later analysis, a missense DCLRE1C variant became linked to TCR beta V- and J-gene trimming. Sequencing artifact likely explains a cluster of highly shared sequence variants.

The CDR3 is made up of 17 amino acids. Germline V gene data show CDR1 as SGHRS and CDR2 as YFSETQ. V lost 6 bases, J lost 0 bases, and 16 bases lay in between. About this clone itself: Its antigen is undetermined.

PCR primers comprised 60 Vbeta and 13 Jbeta primers. In the authors' methods: Later analysis identified some 80 million unique TCR beta chains, roughly 11 million shared. The data were produced by immunoSEQ multiplex PCR, yet TCRdb's version contains in-frame clones alone and is incomplete. For V, J and clone size, that table is used; D and trimming come from the DNA. Here the sample spans about 190,000 clones, under 80% being singletons. The sequence was collected from a man aged 30 to 39 in good health and CMV-seropositive. The sample consisted of PBMCs. This sequence joins TRBV5-1 and TRBJ2-6, with TRBD1 as a possible D gene (5 bases). Here the CDR3 reads CASNPGPVSSGANVLTF. CDR3 in DNA: TGCGCCAGCAACCCAGGGCCCGTCAGCTCTGGGGCCAACGTCCTGACTTTC.